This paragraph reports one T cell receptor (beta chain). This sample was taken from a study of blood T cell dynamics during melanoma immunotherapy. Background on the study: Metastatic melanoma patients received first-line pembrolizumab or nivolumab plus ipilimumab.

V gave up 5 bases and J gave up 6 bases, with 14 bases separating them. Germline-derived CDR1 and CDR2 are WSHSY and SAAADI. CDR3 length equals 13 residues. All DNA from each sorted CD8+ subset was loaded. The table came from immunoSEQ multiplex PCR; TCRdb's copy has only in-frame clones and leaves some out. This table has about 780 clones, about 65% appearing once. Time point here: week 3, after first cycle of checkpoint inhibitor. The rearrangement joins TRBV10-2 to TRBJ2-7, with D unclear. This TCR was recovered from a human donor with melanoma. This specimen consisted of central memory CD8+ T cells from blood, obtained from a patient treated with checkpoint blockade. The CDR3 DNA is TGCGCCAGCAGTCTTAGTGGCGTCAGCGAGCAGTACTTC. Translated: CASSLSGVSEQYF.